The 32 T cell receptor beta chains in this list originate from one sample, sequenced in a study of beta chain features in type 1 diabetes. Expressed TCRB transcripts were sequenced, since all the RNA that had been isolated was reverse transcribed. Clones were read by immunoSEQ multiplex PCR, and TCRdb kept only the in-frame ones, dropping some. The sample comprises 350,000 to 450,000 clones, approximately 13% of which are singletons, and 0.035% to 0.045% rests with the top ten. Sequencing used naive CD4+ T cells from blood. Every receptor here comes from a man aged 25-45 years in good health.

The chain uses TRBV4-1 and TRBJ2-1; TRBD2 is a possible D gene (6 bases). Deletions cut 0 bases from V and 8 bases from J, with 17 bases between. The CDR3 is made up of 16 amino acids. The germline V gene encodes CDR1 MGHRA and CDR2 YSYEKL. The CDR3 bases are TGCGCCAGCAGCCAAGATCCCCAGACTAGTATTGATGAGCAGTTCTTC. Translating gives CASSQDPQTSIDEQFF.

This clone was seen more than once but under ten times. The V call is TRBV18, the J call TRBJ2-7; D is undetermined. The V gene's germline CDR1 is KGHSH and CDR2 LQKENI. V lost 3 bases to trimming and J lost 4 bases, with 13 bases between them. The CDR3 totals 14 residues. The chain's CDR3 is CASSPSMVRYEQYV. The CDR3 DNA reads as TGTGCCAGCTCACCTTCGATGGTTAGGTACGAGCAGTACGTC.

In its sample, this clone was seen many times. The chain couples TRBV7-9 to TRBJ2-4; D possibly corresponds to TRBD2 (5 bases). Germline V CDR1 and CDR2: SEHNR, FQNEAQ (reference sequence). The CDR3 is 15 residues long. Deletions cut 1 base from V and 2 bases from J, with 9 bases between. CDR3 bases: TGTGCCAGCAGCTTAGGGGGAGCCACCAAAAACATTCAGTACTTC. Encoded protein: CASSLGGATKNIQYF.

This clone was seen only a few times. The sample contains more than one DNA sequence encoding this CDR3. This chain connects TRBV7-2 to TRBJ2-5; the D is unclear. The CDR3 has 13 residues. The germline V gene encodes CDR1 SGHTA and CDR2 FQGNSA. The germline V and J ends were trimmed by 2 bases and 5 bases, with 9 bases remaining between them. The chain's CDR3 is CASSLSIQETQYF. Written as DNA, the CDR3 is TGTGCCAGCAGCTTATCTATCCAGGAGACCCAGTACTTC.

This clone was seen more than once but under ten times. J is TRBJ1-4 and V is TRBV20-1; unclear D gene. This CDR3 spans 11 amino acids. Germline CDR1 DFQATT, CDR2 SNEGSKA (reference sequence). The V and J ends lost 3 bases and 8 bases respectively, with 7 bases between them. The CDR3 is CSASLVEKLFF. Here the CDR3 DNA reads TGCAGTGCTAGTCTTGTCGAAAAACTGTTTTTT.

The J gene is TRBJ2-3, the V gene TRBV9, with D tentatively TRBD2 (6 bases). The CDR3 consists of 15 residues. Germline V gene sequence: CDR1 SGDLS, CDR2 YYNGEE. V was clipped by 6 bases and J by 2 bases, with 16 bases between them. The CDR3 region has the DNA TGTGCCAGCAACCCTTCGGCGGGATTCACAGATACGCAGTATTTT. It encodes CASNPSAGFTDTQYF.

This rearrangement joins TRBV2 to TRBJ2-1; D is unclear. The V and J ends lost 3 bases and 8 bases respectively, with 5 bases between them. CDR1 is SNHLY and CDR2 is FYNNEI in the germline V gene. The CDR3 is 11 residues long. CDR3 loop: CASSDWDEQFF. The CDR3 DNA follows: TGTGCCAGCAGTGACTGGGATGAGCAGTTCTTC.

This clone was recorded a few times. At one end, the junction sequence differs from germline, possibly due to a read error. The rearrangement uses TRBV27 and TRBJ2-1, with D unresolved. The CDR3 consists of 16 residues. The germline CDR1 and CDR2 sequences are MNHEY and SMNVEV (reference sequence). The CDR3 DNA reads as TGTGCCAGCAGTTTAGGGGTGATGCGTGGCGCCGTCATGATACTCTTC. It translates to CASSLGVMRGAVMILF.

There are a few counts of this clone. The J gene is TRBJ2-5, the V gene TRBV7-9; TRBD2 matches 7 bases. V shed 4 bases and J 3 bases; nucleotides not matched to a gene: 2. Germline V gene data show CDR1 as SEHNR and CDR2 as FQNEAQ (reference sequence). The CDR3 is made up of 13 amino acids. The CDR3 sequence: CASSSAGEETQYF. In nucleotides, the CDR3 is TGTGCCAGCAGCTCGGCGGGAGAAGAGACCCAGTACTTC.

As for this clone: Distinct nucleotide sequences in the sample also encode this CDR3. The chain carries TRBV7-9 and TRBJ1-4; D unclear. Germline assignment: CDR1 SEHNR and CDR2 FQNEAQ (reference sequence). This CDR3 region has 12 residues. V lost 3 bases and J 8 bases, leaving 7 bases between the germline ends. The CDR3: CASSFRGEKLFF. The CDR3 bases are TGTGCCAGCAGCTTCCGAGGGGAAAAACTGTTTTTT.

The chain recombines TRBV4-2 with TRBJ2-1; TRBD2 matches at 7 bases. CDR1 and CDR2 (germline): LGHNA, YNFKEQ. There are 16 residues in the CDR3. The ends lost 1 base at V and 2 bases at J; junction bases unmatched: 5. CDR3 region: CASSQAAGDAYNEQFF. The CDR3 nucleotides read TGTGCCAGCAGCCAAGCCGCGGGGGACGCCTACAATGAGCAGTTCTTC.

This clone has a handful of counts. The V call is TRBV7-2, the J call TRBJ2-3; 11 bases map to TRBD2. CDR3 length: 15 amino acids. J lost 5 bases, V lost 5 bases, and 6 bases had no gene match. Germline lookup yields CDR1 SGHTA and CDR2 FQGNSA. CDR3 residues: CASSRTSGRVDTQYF. DNA for the CDR3: TGTGCCAGCAGCCGTACTAGCGGGAGAGTAGATACGCAGTATTTT.

The chain has TRBV30 and TRBJ1-2; D may be TRBD1 (6 bases). The V end lost 0 bases, the J end lost 8 bases, and 13 bases lay between the germline ends. CDR1 is GTSNPN and CDR2 is SVGIG in the germline V gene (reference sequence). The CDR3 is 13 residues long. DNA for the CDR3: TGTGCCTGGAGTGTAGGAGGGGGTGGCGGCTACACCTTC. This gives the protein CAWSVGGGGGYTF.

This clone occurred a few times. V and J are TRBV2 and TRBJ1-5; D is ambiguous. CDR3 length: 15 residues. Germline assignment: CDR1 SNHLY and CDR2 FYNNEI. Trimming took 4 bases from V and 6 from J, leaving 16 bases between them. For the CDR3, the DNA is TGTGCCAGCAGTGTCTCGGGGAAAGGCCCTCAGCCCCAGCATTTT. Protein product: CASSVSGKGPQPQHF.

The chain carries TRBV28 and TRBJ2-7; no clear D gene. This CDR3 is built from 12 residues. CDR1 and CDR2 from the germline V gene are MDHEN and SYDVKM. Trimming removed 5 bases at V and 3 bases at J, with 8 bases between. The CDR3 protein is CASSGYSYEQYV. The CDR3 DNA follows: TGTGCCAGCAGTGGCTACAGCTACGAGCAGTACGTC.

This clone was observed a handful of times. A much bigger clone sits one base away, suggesting this may be a read error. Within the sample, other DNA sequences also encode this same CDR3. The chain employs TRBV5-1 and TRBJ2-5; no clear D. The CDR3 has 11 residues. Germline V CDR1 and CDR2: SGHRS, YFSETQ. V lost 0 bases and J lost 5, with 2 bases in between. The CDR3 coding sequence is TGCGCCAGCAGCTTGGACGAGACCCAGTACTTC. It yields the protein CASSLDETQYF.

J is TRBJ2-3 and V is TRBV29-1; D might be TRBD1 or TRBD2, each matching 6 bases. This CDR3 comprises 16 residues. Looked up from germline, CDR1 is SQVTM and CDR2 is ANQGSEA. V gave up 8 bases and J gave up 2 bases, with 23 bases separating them. The DNA of the CDR3 is TGCAGCTATTACCCAAGGGGGGAGGATAACACAGATACGCAGTATTTT. Translation gives CSYYPRGEDNTDTQYF.

The CDR3 region has the DNA TGCGCCAGCAGCACAGGGACATCAGATACGCAGTATTTT. The encoded protein is CASSTGTSDTQYF. The chain has TRBV5-1 and TRBJ2-3; possibly TRBD1 for D (6 bases). The CDR3 sequence is 13 residues long. Germline loops: CDR1 SGHRS, CDR2 YFSETQ. V lost 4 bases to trimming and J lost 4 bases, with 10 bases between them.

This chain links TRBV2 with TRBJ2-3; D assignment may be TRBD1 or TRBD2 (5 bases each). This CDR3 contains 15 residues. Germline-derived CDR1 and CDR2 are SNHLY and FYNNEI. With 6 bases removed from V and 2 bases from J, the gap between germline ends came to 15 bases. This CDR3 is CASRLRDGATDTQYF. CDR3 in DNA: TGTGCCAGCAGGCTCCGGGACGGAGCCACAGATACGCAGTATTTT.

The chain combines TRBV7-3 with TRBJ2-6, with D unclear. The germline V gene encodes CDR1 SGHTA and CDR2 FQGTGA. This CDR3 is 14 amino acids long. V was cut by 5 bases and J by 0 bases, with 5 bases left in between. In DNA form, the CDR3 reads TGTGCCAGCAGCACATCCTCTGGGGCCAACGTCCTGACTTTC. This sequence encodes CASSTSSGANVLTF.

This clone was found a few times. The chain combines TRBV9 with TRBJ2-1, with D unresolved. The germline CDR1 and CDR2 sequences are SGDLS and YYNGEE. The CDR3 consists of 16 residues. Trimming took off 4 bases at V and 5 bases at J, with 19 bases between the two ends. The CDR3 loop is CASSPEPTKWHNEQFF. CDR3 nucleotides: TGTGCCAGCAGCCCAGAGCCCACCAAATGGCACAATGAGCAGTTCTTC.

This clone has more than one count but fewer than ten. The chain joins TRBV5-1 to TRBJ2-1; D is unresolved. This CDR3 is built from 16 residues. Between the trimmed V and J ends, which lost 0 bases and 10 bases, there was a span of 20 bases. Germline loops: CDR1 SGHRS, CDR2 YFSETQ. CDR3 amino acids: CASSLATGVKLGEQFF. The CDR3 DNA is TGCGCCAGCAGCTTGGCGACGGGTGTTAAGCTGGGAGAGCAGTTCTTC.

This chain joins TRBV25-1 and TRBJ1-6; no definite D call. The V and J ends lost 7 bases and 8 bases respectively, with 12 bases between them. The CDR3 runs to 13 residues. CDR1 and CDR2 (germline): MGHDK, SYGVNS. CDR3 protein: CASTPDGYSPLHF. The CDR3 DNA reads as TGTGCCAGCACCCCGGACGGTTATTCACCCCTCCACTTT.

A few counts support this clone. The genes are TRBV7-2 and TRBJ2-5; possibly TRBD2 for D (5 bases). Germline-derived CDR1 and CDR2 are SGHTA and FQGNSA. The CDR3 is 15 amino acids. Deletions cut 5 bases from V and 0 bases from J, with 13 bases between. DNA of the CDR3: TGTGCCAGCAGCGCCCGGCGGGTTTACCAAGAGACCCAGTACTTC. It encodes CASSARRVYQETQYF.

There are a few counts of this clone. This rearrangement joins TRBV2 to TRBJ2-5, with D maybe TRBD2 (5 bases). V was trimmed by 1 base and J by 7 bases, leaving 10 bases between them. The CDR3 contains 13 residues. The germline V gene encodes CDR1 SNHLY and CDR2 FYNNEI. The CDR3 region is CASSEGTRMTQYF. The CDR3 nucleotides read TGTGCCAGCAGTGAAGGGACTCGGATGACCCAGTACTTC.

V is TRBV9 and J is TRBJ2-3; 8 positions match TRBD2. Looked up from germline, CDR1 is SGDLS and CDR2 is YYNGEE. The CDR3 covers 16 residues. V shed 0 bases, J shed 0 bases, and the junction held 3 bases outside the gene matches. CDR3 bases: TGTGCCAGCAGCGTAGCCCAGCGGGGGAGCACAGATACGCAGTATTTT. Encoded protein: CASSVAQRGSTDTQYF.

V and J are TRBV30 and TRBJ1-3; D gene unclear. The CDR3 loop spans 12 amino acids. Germline V gene data show CDR1 as GTSNPN and CDR2 as SVGIG (reference sequence). V was trimmed by 4 bases and J by 0 bases, leaving 4 bases between them. CDR3 bases: TGTGCCTGGACTGTCTCTGGAAACACCATATATTTT. Amino acids: CAWTVSGNTIYF.

V usage is TRBV20-1 and J usage is TRBJ2-3; TRBD1 might be the D (6 bases). The V end lost 4 bases, the J end lost 6 bases, and 8 bases lay between the germline ends. This CDR3 comprises 11 residues. Looked up from germline, CDR1 is DFQATT and CDR2 is SNEGSKA (reference sequence). The CDR3 is CSAIRGDTQYF. The CDR3 DNA is TGCAGTGCTATCAGGGGCGATACGCAGTATTTT.

J is TRBJ2-7 and V is TRBV4-3; 7 bases map to TRBD1. The CDR3 totals 17 residues. Trimming took 1 base from V and 4 from J; bases not matched to a gene: 13. CDR1 LGHNA and CDR2 YSLEER come from the germline V gene. The CDR3 nucleotides read TGCGCCAGCAGCCAAGGGCTTTTGCGACAGGGTCTGTACGAGCAGTACTTC. Its translation is CASSQGLLRQGLYEQYF.

The sample holds a few counts of this clone. The CDR3 loop is CASSPGTPDEQYV. In nucleotides, the CDR3 is TGTGCCAGCAGCCCAGGGACGCCGGACGAGCAGTACGTC. The V and J genes are TRBV11-2 and TRBJ2-7; D could derive from TRBD1 or TRBD2 (5 bases each). This CDR3 is built from 13 residues. Germline CDR1 and CDR2: SGHAT and FQNNGV. The germline V and J ends were trimmed by 5 bases and 5 bases, with 13 bases remaining between them.

The genes are TRBV10-3 and TRBJ2-2, with a weak D call TRBD1 (6 bases). The CDR3 length is 14 residues. Germline CDR1 reads ENHRY; CDR2 reads SYGVKD. V was cut by 6 bases and J by 3 bases, with 11 bases left in between. The CDR3 reads CAIRGQYDTGELFF. The CDR3 DNA sequence: TGTGCCATCAGAGGACAGTATGACACCGGGGAGCTGTTTTTT.

This clone was counted ten times or more. The genes are TRBV28 and TRBJ2-7, with D unresolved. Germline V lookup: CDR1 MDHEN, CDR2 SYDVKM. The V gene lost 1 base and the J gene lost 3 bases, with 4 bases spanning the gap. This CDR3 contains 12 residues. CDR3 amino acids: CASSLFSYEQYF. DNA for the CDR3: TGTGCCAGCAGTTTATTTAGCTACGAGCAGTACTTC.